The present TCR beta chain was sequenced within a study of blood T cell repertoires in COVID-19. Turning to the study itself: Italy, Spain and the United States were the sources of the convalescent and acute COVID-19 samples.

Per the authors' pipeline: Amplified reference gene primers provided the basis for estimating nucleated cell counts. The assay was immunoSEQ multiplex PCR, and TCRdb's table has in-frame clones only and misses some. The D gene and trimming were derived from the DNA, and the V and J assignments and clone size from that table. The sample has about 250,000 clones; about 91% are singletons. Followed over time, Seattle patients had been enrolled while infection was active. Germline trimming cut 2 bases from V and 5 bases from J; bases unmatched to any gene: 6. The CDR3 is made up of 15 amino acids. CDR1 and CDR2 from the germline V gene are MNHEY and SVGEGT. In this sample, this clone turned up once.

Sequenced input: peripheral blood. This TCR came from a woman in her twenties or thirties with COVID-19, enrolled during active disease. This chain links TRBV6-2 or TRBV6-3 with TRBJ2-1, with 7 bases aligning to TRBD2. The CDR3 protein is CASSYGGSGHNEQFF. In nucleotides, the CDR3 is TGTGCCAGCAGTTACGGCGGGAGTGGTCACAATGAGCAGTTCTTC.